This T cell receptor beta chain was retrieved from a study of T cell responses to AZD1222 COVID-19 vaccine. Study-level findings and limits: Spike as a whole was targeted by vaccine-associated CD4 TCRs, dominant at 160-218 and 743-854. Unmutated variant regions are reportedly the target of nearly half of TCRs that are spike-specific. There were mostly white British donors and more females than males, and clonal diversity was possibly underestimated. At study baseline, merely roughly 6 AZD1222 recipients were seropositive.

Clones were read by immunoSEQ multiplex PCR, and TCRdb kept only the in-frame ones, dropping some. The repertoire holds 120,000 to 150,000 clones, 80% to 95% seen once, with 2.8% in the top ten. With 3 bases removed from V and 5 bases from J, the gap between germline ends came to 14 bases. The CDR3 length is 15 residues. Germline CDR1 is PRHDT and CDR2 is FYEKMQ (reference sequence). Concerning this clone itself: Its matching antigen is unknown.

Sample: peripheral blood, taken on day 0 of MenACWY control vaccination. The clonotype was recovered from an adult in good health. V and J are TRBV13 and TRBJ2-1; D is possibly TRBD1 (6 bases). CDR3 residues: CASSFLRTDHNEQFF. The DNA for the CDR3 is TGTGCCAGCAGCTTCCTAAGGACAGATCACAATGAGCAGTTCTTC.